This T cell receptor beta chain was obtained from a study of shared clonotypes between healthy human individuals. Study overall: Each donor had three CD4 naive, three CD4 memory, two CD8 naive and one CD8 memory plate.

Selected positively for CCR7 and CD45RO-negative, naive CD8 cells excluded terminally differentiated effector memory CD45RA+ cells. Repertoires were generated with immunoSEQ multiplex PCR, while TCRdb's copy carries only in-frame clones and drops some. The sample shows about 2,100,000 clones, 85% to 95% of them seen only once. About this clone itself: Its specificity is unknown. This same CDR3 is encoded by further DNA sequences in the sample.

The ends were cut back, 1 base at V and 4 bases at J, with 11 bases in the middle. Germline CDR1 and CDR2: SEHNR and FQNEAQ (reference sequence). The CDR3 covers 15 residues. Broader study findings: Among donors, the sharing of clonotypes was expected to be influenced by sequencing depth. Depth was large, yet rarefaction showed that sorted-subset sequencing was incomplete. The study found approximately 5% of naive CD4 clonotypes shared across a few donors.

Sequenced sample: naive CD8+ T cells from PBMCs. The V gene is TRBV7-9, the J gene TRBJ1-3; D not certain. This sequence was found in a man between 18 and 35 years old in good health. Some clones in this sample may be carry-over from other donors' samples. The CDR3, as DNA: TGTGCCAGCAGCTTAGGAGGAGGGTACGGAAACACCATATATTTT. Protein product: CASSLGGGYGNTIYF. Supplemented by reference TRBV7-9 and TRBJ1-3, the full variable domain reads DTGVSQNPRHKITKRGQNVTFRCDPISEHNRLYWYRQTLGQGPEFLTYFQNEAQLEKSRLLSDRFSAERPKGSFSTLEIQRTEQGDSAMYLCASSLGGGYGNTIYFGEGSWLTVV.